This is a list of T cell receptor beta chains from one sample in a study of blood T cell repertoires in COVID-19. Sequencing used immunoSEQ multiplex PCR; TCRdb keeps in-frame clones, though not all of them. The sample consists of about 140,000 clones, approximately 88% of them appearing once. Material for sequencing was peripheral blood. All receptors come from a man in his sixties with active or convalescent COVID-19. CDR3s include the opening cysteine and the closing phenylalanine or tryptophan. A D gene is named only where the DNA matches it firmly. The listing skips clone size in some rows; elsewhere it reads once, few, many or a size class.

cdr3_nt: TGTGCCAGCTCCCTGGACAGGGGGCAAACAGATACGCAGTATTTT; cdr3_aa: CASSLDRGQTDTQYF; d_call: TRBD1; j_call: TRBJ2-3; v_call: TRBV7-9; clone_size: .
cdr3_nt: TGTGCCAGCAGCTTTACTAGCGGGGATAAAAACAATGAGCAGTTCTTC; cdr3_aa: CASSFTSGDKNNEQFF; d_call: TRBD2; j_call: TRBJ2-1; v_call: TRBV7-2; clone_size: .
cdr3_nt: TGTGCCAGCAACCAGGGGAGGGTGCTGTTTTTT; cdr3_aa: CASNQGRVLFF; d_call: .; j_call: TRBJ2-2; v_call: TRBV6-5; clone_size: .
cdr3_nt: TGTGCCAGCAGCCCGAGTCCTAGGGGTGAGCAGTTCTTC; cdr3_aa: CASSPSPRGEQFF; d_call: .; j_call: TRBJ2-1; v_call: TRBV7-9; clone_size: .
cdr3_nt: TGTGCCAGCAGCGCTGTTCCGGGACAGGGAGGTTCACCCCTCCACTTT; cdr3_aa: CASSAVPGQGGSPLHF; d_call: TRBD1; j_call: TRBJ1-6; v_call: TRBV9; clone_size: once
cdr3_nt: TGTGCCAGTGGAAAAAGGGAGGGGGGCTACAATGAGCAGTTCTTC; cdr3_aa: CASGKREGGYNEQFF; d_call: .; j_call: TRBJ2-1; v_call: TRBV19; clone_size: .
cdr3_nt: TGCGCCAGCAGCTTAGGACTAGCGGGAGATGAGCTTGAGCAGTTCTTC; cdr3_aa: CASSLGLAGDELEQFF; d_call: TRBD2; j_call: TRBJ2-1; v_call: TRBV23-1; clone_size: .
cdr3_nt: TGTGCCAGTAGTATATTAGCGTCGAATTCACCCCTCCACTTT; cdr3_aa: CASSILASNSPLHF; d_call: .; j_call: TRBJ1-6; v_call: TRBV19; clone_size: .
cdr3_nt: TGTGCCAGCAGCCGATCAGACAGGGGATCCTACGAGCAGTACTTC; cdr3_aa: CASSRSDRGSYEQYF; d_call: TRBD1; j_call: TRBJ2-7; v_call: TRBV3-1/TRBV3-2; clone_size: .
cdr3_nt: TGTGCCAGCAGAAAGGCGGAGGAAAAACTGTTTTTT; cdr3_aa: CASRKAEEKLFF; d_call: .; j_call: TRBJ1-4; v_call: TRBV6-6; clone_size: once
cdr3_nt: TGTGCCAGCAGTTACCCCCAGGTGGTTTCCTATGGCTACACCTTC; cdr3_aa: CASSYPQVVSYGYTF; d_call: .; j_call: TRBJ1-2; v_call: TRBV6-2/TRBV6-3; clone_size: .
cdr3_nt: TGTGCCAGCAGCTTAGGCGGACAGGGCTACCCCGGGGAGCTGTTTTTT; cdr3_aa: CASSLGGQGYPGELFF; d_call: TRBD1; j_call: TRBJ2-2; v_call: TRBV7-9; clone_size: .
cdr3_nt: TGTGCCAGCAGCCGACTAGCGGGAGGGCCACGGAATGAGCAGTTCTTC; cdr3_aa: CASSRLAGGPRNEQFF; d_call: TRBD2; j_call: TRBJ2-1; v_call: TRBV3-1/TRBV3-2; clone_size: few
cdr3_nt: TGCGCCAGCAGCTTGGTGCCAGGGGCCTCCTACGAGCAGTACTTC; cdr3_aa: CASSLVPGASYEQYF; d_call: .; j_call: TRBJ2-7; v_call: TRBV5-1; clone_size: .
cdr3_nt: TGTGCCAGCAGTTCTAACCCGGGAAACACCATATATTTT; cdr3_aa: CASSSNPGNTIYF; d_call: .; j_call: TRBJ1-3; v_call: TRBV25-1; clone_size: .
cdr3_nt: TGTGCCAGCAGGATGCAGGGGGCGGGTGAGCAGTACTTC; cdr3_aa: CASRMQGAGEQYF; d_call: TRBD1; j_call: TRBJ2-7; v_call: TRBV12-3/TRBV12-4; clone_size: .
cdr3_nt: TGTGCCATCAGTGATGGCAGGGTGGCTTTCTTT; cdr3_aa: CAISDGRVAFF; d_call: .; j_call: TRBJ1-1; v_call: TRBV10-3; clone_size: few
cdr3_nt: TGTGCCAGCAGCCAAGATTGGAGGGGGCGCGAGACTGAAGCTTTCTTT; cdr3_aa: CASSQDWRGRETEAFF; d_call: TRBD1; j_call: TRBJ1-1; v_call: TRBV14; clone_size: .
cdr3_nt: TGTGCCAGCAGTTTAGTGAGGGGGCAGGGAACTAATGAAAAACTGTTTTTT; cdr3_aa: CASSLVRGQGTNEKLFF; d_call: TRBD1; j_call: TRBJ1-4; v_call: TRBV27; clone_size: once
cdr3_nt: TGTGCCAGCAGCCAACTTTCAGGGTTCTCCACAGATACGCGGTATTTT; cdr3_aa: CASSQLSGFSTDTRYF; d_call: .; j_call: TRBJ2-3; v_call: TRBV4-2; clone_size: .
cdr3_nt: TGTGCCAGCAGTCCCCTGCCCGGTTCCTACAATGAGCAGTTCTTC; cdr3_aa: CASSPLPGSYNEQFF; d_call: .; j_call: TRBJ2-1; v_call: TRBV27; clone_size: .
cdr3_nt: TGTGCCAGCAGGCGGACTAGCGGGGAAACCTACAATGAGCAGTTCTTC; cdr3_aa: CASRRTSGETYNEQFF; d_call: TRBD2; j_call: TRBJ2-1; v_call: TRBV7-2; clone_size: .
cdr3_nt: TGCAGCGTTGTGGTTGTGGGGCGTGAGCAGTTCTTC; cdr3_aa: CSVVVVGREQFF; d_call: .; j_call: TRBJ2-1; v_call: TRBV29-1; clone_size: .
cdr3_nt: TGTGCCAGTAGCTCCGGGACAGGGAGCTCACCCCTCCACTTT; cdr3_aa: CASSSGTGSSPLHF; d_call: TRBD1; j_call: TRBJ1-6; v_call: TRBV19; clone_size: .
cdr3_nt: TGTGCCACCAGCAGAGAATGGACTAGCGGGAGGATACAGACGCAGTATTTT; cdr3_aa: CATSREWTSGRIQTQYF; d_call: TRBD2; j_call: TRBJ2-3; v_call: TRBV15; clone_size: once
cdr3_nt: TGTGCCAGCTCACCCCGCGTGAACGAGCAGTACTTC; cdr3_aa: CASSPRVNEQYF; d_call: .; j_call: TRBJ2-7; v_call: TRBV18; clone_size: .
cdr3_nt: TGTGCCAGCAAGGACAGGGTCGGGAAGACCCAGTACTTC; cdr3_aa: CASKDRVGKTQYF; d_call: TRBD1; j_call: TRBJ2-5; v_call: TRBV2; clone_size: .
cdr3_nt: TGTGCCAGCAGCTTTAGCAATCAGCCCCAGCATTTT; cdr3_aa: CASSFSNQPQHF; d_call: .; j_call: TRBJ1-5; v_call: TRBV6-5; clone_size: once
cdr3_nt: TGTGCCAGCAGCCCAGACAGTAATTCACCCCTCCACTTT; cdr3_aa: CASSPDSNSPLHF; d_call: .; j_call: TRBJ1-6; v_call: TRBV3-1/TRBV3-2; clone_size: .
cdr3_nt: TGTGCCAGCAGCTTGACAGGGTCCTTAGCCTATGGCTACACCTTC; cdr3_aa: CASSLTGSLAYGYTF; d_call: .; j_call: TRBJ1-2; v_call: TRBV5-6; clone_size: .
cdr3_nt: TGTGCCAGCGGTATACAGGGCCTGAGCAATCAGCCCCAGCATTTT; cdr3_aa: CASGIQGLSNQPQHF; d_call: .; j_call: TRBJ1-5; v_call: TRBV6-5; clone_size: .
cdr3_nt: TGTGCCAGTAGCCGCCAGGCCGTCTTTGGCTACACCTTC; cdr3_aa: CASSRQAVFGYTF; d_call: .; j_call: TRBJ1-2; v_call: TRBV19; clone_size: once
cdr3_nt: TGTGCCAGCAGTCAATACAGGGGTAGCAATCAGCCCCAGCATTTT; cdr3_aa: CASSQYRGSNQPQHF; d_call: TRBD1; j_call: TRBJ1-5; v_call: TRBV28; clone_size: many
cdr3_nt: TGTGCCAGCAGCCTGGGACAGGGCCCCAATCAGCCCCAGCATTTT; cdr3_aa: CASSLGQGPNQPQHF; d_call: TRBD1; j_call: TRBJ1-5; v_call: TRBV7-3; clone_size: .
cdr3_nt: TGTGCCAGCAGTTTGCCACGCCAGGGGACTAACTCCTACGAGCAGTACTTC; cdr3_aa: CASSLPRQGTNSYEQYF; d_call: .; j_call: TRBJ2-7; v_call: TRBV28; clone_size: .
cdr3_nt: TGTGCCAGCAGAGTAATTGGAGGGGACTACGAGCAGTACTTC; cdr3_aa: CASRVIGGDYEQYF; d_call: .; j_call: TRBJ2-7; v_call: TRBV6-5; clone_size: .
cdr3_nt: TGTGCCAGCTCACTAACGAACACCGGGGAGCTGTTTTTT; cdr3_aa: CASSLTNTGELFF; d_call: .; j_call: TRBJ2-2; v_call: TRBV18; clone_size: .
cdr3_nt: TGTGCCAGCGGCCGGGACTCCACTCGAAACATTCAGTACTTC; cdr3_aa: CASGRDSTRNIQYF; d_call: .; j_call: TRBJ2-4; v_call: TRBV6-2/TRBV6-3; clone_size: .
cdr3_nt: TGTGCCAGCAGTGAAGCGCGGCAGGGCTTAGCTCTGGGCTATGGCTACACCTTC; cdr3_aa: CASSEARQGLALGYGYTF; d_call: .; j_call: TRBJ1-2; v_call: TRBV2; clone_size: once
cdr3_nt: TGTGCCAGCGCGGCGACAGGGAAGAACACCGGGGAGCTGTTTTTT; cdr3_aa: CASAATGKNTGELFF; d_call: TRBD1; j_call: TRBJ2-2; v_call: TRBV6-4; clone_size: once
cdr3_nt: TGTGCCAGCAGTCTCCAGGGTGCAGATACGCAGTATTTT; cdr3_aa: CASSLQGADTQYF; d_call: .; j_call: TRBJ2-3; v_call: TRBV28; clone_size: .
cdr3_nt: TGTGCCAGCACCCTAGGAGATTCTGGAAACACCATATATTTT; cdr3_aa: CASTLGDSGNTIYF; d_call: .; j_call: TRBJ1-3; v_call: TRBV9; clone_size: few
cdr3_nt: TGTGCCAGCAGTAGAAGAGGTGTTGAAGCTTTCTTT; cdr3_aa: CASSRRGVEAFF; d_call: .; j_call: TRBJ1-1; v_call: TRBV28; clone_size: .
cdr3_nt: TGTGCCAGCAGCTTAGGTGTTTCCGGACAGAATGAAAAACTGTTTTTT; cdr3_aa: CASSLGVSGQNEKLFF; d_call: .; j_call: TRBJ1-4; v_call: TRBV7-9; clone_size: .
cdr3_nt: TGTGCCAGCAGCCAAGGAATAGCGGGGGACAATGAGCAGTTCTTC; cdr3_aa: CASSQGIAGDNEQFF; d_call: TRBD2; j_call: TRBJ2-1; v_call: TRBV14; clone_size: few
cdr3_nt: TGTGCCAGCAGCTTATTTGGGGAGGCCAAAAACATTCAGTACTTC; cdr3_aa: CASSLFGEAKNIQYF; d_call: .; j_call: TRBJ2-4; v_call: TRBV7-9; clone_size: .
cdr3_nt: TGTGCCTGGAGAGGAGGGAGGACTAGCGGGAGGTCGAACACCGGGGAGCTGTTTTTT; cdr3_aa: CAWRGGRTSGRSNTGELFF; d_call: TRBD2; j_call: TRBJ2-2; v_call: TRBV30; clone_size: once
cdr3_nt: TGTGCCAGCAGCCCCACCCTGGGCTCAAACTATGGCTACACCTTC; cdr3_aa: CASSPTLGSNYGYTF; d_call: .; j_call: TRBJ1-2; v_call: TRBV11-2; clone_size: once
cdr3_nt: TGTGCCAGCAGTGAAGCAGGGCAGGGCCGCTTGGGCACTGAAGCTTTCTTT; cdr3_aa: CASSEAGQGRLGTEAFF; d_call: .; j_call: TRBJ1-1; v_call: TRBV2; clone_size: .
cdr3_nt: TGTGCCAGTAGTATTTCGGTCGGGGGGAATCAGCCCCAGCATTTT; cdr3_aa: CASSISVGGNQPQHF; d_call: .; j_call: TRBJ1-5; v_call: TRBV19; clone_size: .
cdr3_nt: TGCGCCAGCAGCTCGTCCGGGGACACCGGGGAGCTGTTTTTT; cdr3_aa: CASSSSGDTGELFF; d_call: .; j_call: TRBJ2-2; v_call: TRBV5-1; clone_size: .
cdr3_nt: TGTGCCAGCTCACCCTCAAAGGCGGGGGACCATCAGCCCCAGCATTTT; cdr3_aa: CASSPSKAGDHQPQHF; d_call: .; j_call: TRBJ1-5; v_call: TRBV18; clone_size: .
cdr3_nt: TGTGCCAGCAGTTACTCGTTAACGGCAGGGGCCCTTCTGGAGCAGTACTTC; cdr3_aa: CASSYSLTAGALLEQYF; d_call: .; j_call: TRBJ2-7; v_call: TRBV6-2/TRBV6-3; clone_size: .
cdr3_nt: TGTGCCACCAGTGGCGGACAGGGAGGGCAGTACTTC; cdr3_aa: CATSGGQGGQYF; d_call: TRBD1; j_call: TRBJ2-7; v_call: TRBV24-1; clone_size: .